This entry features one T cell receptor (beta chain) sequence. The CDR3 loop spans 13 amino acids. CDR1 and CDR2 from the germline V gene are SGHAT and FQDESV (reference sequence). V was pared by 4 bases and J by 7 bases, with 13 bases between. These data belong to a study of blood T cell repertoires in COVID-19. Study-level information: PBMCs, B-cell-depleted T cells, or T cells provided the cDNA or gDNA that made up the material.

Only in-frame clones appear in the TCRdb table, and some are missing; sequencing was by immunoSEQ multiplex PCR. The profile covers roughly 30,000 clones, with 90% appearing a single time and about 1.6% taken by the ten largest. The receptor was isolated from a man aged 55 to 70 with active COVID-19. The J gene is TRBJ1-2, the V gene TRBV11-1; D gene uncertain. The sample consisted of peripheral blood. Here the CDR3 reads CASSSTSAGGYTF. Written as DNA, the CDR3 is TGTGCCAGCAGCTCGACCAGCGCCGGTGGCTACACCTTC.